One and the same sample provided the 23 T cell receptor beta chains below, sequenced in a study of T cell responses to AZD1222 COVID-19 vaccine. Method: immunoSEQ multiplex PCR; TCRdb's copy keeps in-frame clones and lacks some. The sample includes about 180,000 clones, 85% to 90% of them seen just once. This specimen was peripheral blood, taken on day 0 of AZD1222 vaccination. These receptors came from an adult in good health.

CDR3 protein: CASSLFFPVGPLYGYTF. CDR3 nucleotide sequence: TGTGCCAGCAGCTTGTTTTTCCCCGTCGGACCGCTTTATGGCTACACCTTC. The rearrangement links TRBV5-5 to TRBJ1-2; D unresolved. Trimming removed 1 base from V and 5 bases from J, with 21 bases in between. The V gene's germline CDR1 is SGHKS and CDR2 YYEKEE (reference sequence). The length of the CDR3 is 17 residues.

V usage is TRBV5-4 and J usage is TRBJ1-3; unclear D gene. The length of the CDR3 is 11 residues. Trimming cost V 6 bases and J 4 bases, with 5 bases left between them. CDR1 and CDR2 (germline): SGHNT, YYREEE (reference sequence). The CDR3 protein is CASTSGNTIYF. As DNA, the CDR3 is TGTGCCAGCACCTCGGGAAACACCATATATTTT.

This sequence joins TRBV11-3 and TRBJ2-7; TRBD2 might be the D (7 bases). In germline, CDR1 is SGHNT, CDR2 YENEEA. The CDR3 loop spans 16 amino acids. V lost 2 bases and J 6 bases, leaving 20 bases between the germline ends. The chain's CDR3 is CASSLFGGHSHPEQYF. CDR3 coding DNA: TGTGCCAGCAGCTTATTCGGGGGGCACTCCCACCCCGAGCAGTACTTC.

J is TRBJ1-1 and V is TRBV6-5, with TRBD1 as a possible D gene (5 bases). Trimming took off 7 bases at V and 5 bases at J, with 17 bases between the two ends. CDR1 and CDR2 from the germline V gene are MNHEY and SVGAGI. The CDR3 totals 14 residues. The DNA of the CDR3 is TGTGCCAGCACCGGCGCAGGTCAGGGAACTGAAGCTTTCTTT. Its protein product is CASTGAGQGTEAFF.

The CDR3 DNA reads as TGTGCCAGCAGCTTAGTCTCACCCCACACTGAAGCTTTCTTT. Translated, it gives CASSLVSPHTEAFF. The chain combines TRBV7-9 with TRBJ1-1; D call uncertain. V was cut by 1 base and J by 3 bases, with 9 bases left in between. The germline V gene encodes CDR1 SEHNR and CDR2 FQNEAQ (reference sequence). This CDR3 region has 14 residues.

This chain connects TRBV18 to TRBJ1-1, with D perhaps TRBD1 (6 bases). V lost 2 bases and J lost 4, with 14 bases in between. CDR1 KGHSH and CDR2 LQKENI come from the germline V gene. The CDR3 sequence is 15 residues long. The DNA of the CDR3 is TGTGCCAGCTCACCAATTGGGGACACGGTCACTGAAGCTTTCTTT. This sequence encodes CASSPIGDTVTEAFF.

The chain is built from TRBV5-1 and TRBJ1-1, with 10 bases fitting TRBD1. V shed 3 bases and J 7 bases; nucleotides not matched to a gene: 12. The CDR3 has 16 amino acids. CDR1 is SGHRS, CDR2 YFSETQ, per germline. The CDR3 nucleotides are TGCGCCAGCAGCTCTTGGACAGGGGGTTACGATAGTGAAGCTTTCTTT. Amino acid sequence: CASSSWTGGYDSEAFF.

V gene TRBV10-3 combines with J gene TRBJ1-5; no definite D call. Trimming stripped 0 bases from V and 5 bases from J, with 11 bases between. Germline lookup yields CDR1 ENHRY and CDR2 SYGVKD. The CDR3 is 15 residues long. The CDR3, as DNA: TGTGCCATCAGTGAGTCCGGCGAACGTTATCAGCCCCAGCATTTT. Translation: CAISESGERYQPQHF.

This sequence joins TRBV4-3 and TRBJ2-3; TRBD2 aligns across 7 bases. Trimming took 5 bases from V and 3 from J; bases not matched to a gene: 8. Germline assignment: CDR1 LGHNA and CDR2 YSLEER. This CDR3 has 15 amino acids. The CDR3 sequence is CASSSRGGMTDTQYF. The CDR3 DNA reads as TGCGCCAGCAGCTCCCGCGGGGGTATGACAGATACGCAGTATTTT.

The chain uses TRBV27 and TRBJ1-1, with a possible D match to TRBD1 (5 bases). This CDR3 has 14 residues. Trimming removed 5 bases from V and 1 base from J, with 11 bases in between. Germline CDR1 MNHEY, CDR2 SMNVEV (reference sequence). CDR3 nucleotides: TGTGCCAGCAGTGTGGGTGGGGCGAACACTGAAGCTTTCTTT. Amino acids: CASSVGGANTEAFF.

The CDR3 DNA reads as TGCGCCAGCAGCCAAGATAGGGAAGTTAATTCACCCCTCCACTTT. Its protein product is CASSQDREVNSPLHF. J is TRBJ1-6 and V is TRBV4-1; D remains unclear. V gave up 0 bases and J gave up 6 bases, with 9 bases separating them. The CDR3 has 15 residues. Germline values: CDR1 MGHRA, CDR2 YSYEKL.

The chain links TRBV14 to TRBJ2-3; 7 bases agree with TRBD2. This CDR3 comprises 17 residues. V was clipped by 4 bases and J by 4 bases; unmatched bases: 14. Germline loops: CDR1 SGHDN, CDR2 FVKESK. In DNA form, the CDR3 reads TGTGCCAGCAGCCCATACGGCCGCGGGGGAATGTCAGATACGCAGTATTTT. Protein: CASSPYGRGGMSDTQYF.

The chain links TRBV27 to TRBJ1-6, with TRBD1 matching over 10 bases. V gave up 6 bases and J gave up 9 bases; unmatched junction bases: 5. Germline lookup yields CDR1 MNHEY and CDR2 SMNVEV (reference sequence). The CDR3 runs 14 residues. For the CDR3, the DNA is TGTGCCAGCAGCACGGGACAGGGGATTTCACCCCTCCACTTT. Encoded protein: CASSTGQGISPLHF.

The chain has TRBV6-6 and TRBJ2-3; 9 bases match TRBD1. Germline V CDR1 and CDR2: MNHNY, SVGAGI (reference sequence). This CDR3 region has 15 residues. Unmatched junction bases numbered 6, after V lost 0 bases and J lost 8 bases. DNA of the CDR3: TGTGCCAGCAGTTACTCGGACAGGGGCGGAGGTACGCAGTATTTT. It codes for CASSYSDRGGGTQYF.

V is TRBV4-1 and J is TRBJ2-1, with D unclear. This CDR3 region has 15 residues. Germline V CDR1 and CDR2: MGHRA, YSYEKL. V was shortened by 1 base and J by 8 bases, with 15 bases between the two germline ends. The CDR3 nucleotides are TGCGCCAGCAGCCAAGCGGAATCTTACAGCGATGAGCAGTTCTTC. The encoded protein is CASSQAESYSDEQFF.

The V call is TRBV2, the J call TRBJ2-5; 8 bases line up with TRBD2. CDR3 length: 13 amino acids. Germline lookup yields CDR1 SNHLY and CDR2 FYNNEI. J was trimmed by 2 bases and V by 8 bases; bases with no gene match: 4. For the CDR3, the DNA is TGTGCCAGCGGCGGCGGGAGGCAAGAGACCCAGTACTTC. It specifies CASGGGRQETQYF.

This rearrangement joins TRBV7-2 to TRBJ2-7; weak D call: TRBD2 (5 bases). V gave up 5 bases and J gave up 1 base, with 12 bases separating them. CDR1 is SGHTA and CDR2 is FQGNSA in the germline V gene. The CDR3 contains 14 residues. The DNA for the CDR3 is TGTGCCAGCAGCCCCTTGGGCGGGTCCTACGAGCAGTACTTC. Residues: CASSPLGGSYEQYF.

The chain is built from TRBV4-3 and TRBJ2-7, with TRBD1 identical over 7 bases. This CDR3 has 15 residues. Germline assignment: CDR1 LGHNA and CDR2 YSLEER. After removal of 1 base from V and 2 bases from J, the junction contained 5 bases not matched to a gene. In nucleotides, the CDR3 is TGCGCCAGCAGCCAAGGGGACAGCCTAACCTACGAGCAGTACTTC. Translation gives CASSQGDSLTYEQYF.

This chain's CDR3 is CASTPVLAGTYNEQFF. CDR3 bases: TGTGCCAGTACCCCTGTCCTAGCGGGGACGTACAATGAGCAGTTCTTC. The chain employs TRBV19 and TRBJ2-1; TRBD2 aligns across 9 bases. The CDR3 loop spans 16 amino acids. Per the germline V gene, CDR1 is LNHDA and CDR2 is SQIVND (reference sequence). V was clipped by 7 bases and J by 4 bases; unmatched bases: 11.

The chain couples TRBV7-6 to TRBJ1-4; TRBD1 aligns across 7 bases. The germline V gene has CDR1 SGHVS and CDR2 FNYEAQ. V lost 5 bases to trimming and J lost 4 bases; unmatched junction nucleotides: 13. The CDR3 has 17 amino acids. CDR3 in amino acids: CASSHGQAAVDNEKLFF. In DNA, the CDR3 is TGTGCCAGCAGCCATGGACAGGCGGCGGTGGATAATGAAAAACTGTTTTTT.

The chain is built from TRBV9 and TRBJ2-3; D is ambiguous. The CDR3 is 11 residues long. V was clipped by 4 bases and J by 0 bases, with 0 bases between them. CDR1 is SGDLS, CDR2 YYNGEE, per germline. CDR3 sequence (DNA): TGTGCCAGCAGCAGCACAGATACGCAGTATTTT. Encoded protein: CASSSTDTQYF.

The CDR3 sequence: CASTPRGDLRQPQHF. CDR3 bases: TGTGCCAGTACCCCGAGGGGGGATCTGCGACAGCCCCAGCATTTT. The chain is built from TRBV19 and TRBJ1-5; TRBD1 is a possible D gene (6 bases). The V gene's germline CDR1 is LNHDA and CDR2 SQIVND (reference sequence). The CDR3 contains 15 residues. V shed 7 bases and J shed 7 bases, with 20 bases lying between them. Supplemented by reference TRBV19 and TRBJ1-5, the full variable domain reads DGGITQSPKYLFRKEGQNVTLSCEQNLNHDAMYWYRQDPGQGLRLIYYSQIVNDFQKGDIAEGYSVSREKKESFPLTVTSAQKNPTAFYLCASTPRGDLRQPQHFGDGTRLSIL.

The genes are TRBV7-9 and TRBJ2-7; 7 bases agree with TRBD1. This CDR3 is built from 14 residues. V gave up 1 base and J gave up 3 bases; unmatched junction bases: 3. Germline V gene data show CDR1 as SEHNR and CDR2 as FQNEAQ (reference sequence). As DNA, the CDR3 is TGTGCCAGCAGCTTAGGTGACAGGGACTACGAGCAGTACTTC. Translating gives CASSLGDRDYEQYF.